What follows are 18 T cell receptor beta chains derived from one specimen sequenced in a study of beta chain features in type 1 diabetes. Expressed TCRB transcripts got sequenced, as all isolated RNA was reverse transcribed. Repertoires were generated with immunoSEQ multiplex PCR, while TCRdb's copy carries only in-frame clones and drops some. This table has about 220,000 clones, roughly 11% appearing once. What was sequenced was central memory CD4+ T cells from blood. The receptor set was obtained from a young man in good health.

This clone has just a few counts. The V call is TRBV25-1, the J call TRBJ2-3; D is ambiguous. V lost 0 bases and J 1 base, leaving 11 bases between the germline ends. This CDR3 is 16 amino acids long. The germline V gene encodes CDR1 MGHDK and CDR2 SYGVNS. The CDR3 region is CASSEYRSAGTDTQYF. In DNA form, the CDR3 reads TGTGCCAGCAGTGAATATCGGTCAGCTGGCACAGATACGCAGTATTTT.

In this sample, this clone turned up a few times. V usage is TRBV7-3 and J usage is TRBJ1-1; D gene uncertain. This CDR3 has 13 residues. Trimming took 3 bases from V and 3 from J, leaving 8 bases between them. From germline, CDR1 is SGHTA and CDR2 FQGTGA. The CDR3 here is CASSFEVYTEAFF. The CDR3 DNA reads TGTGCCAGCAGCTTCGAGGTCTACACTGAAGCTTTCTTT.

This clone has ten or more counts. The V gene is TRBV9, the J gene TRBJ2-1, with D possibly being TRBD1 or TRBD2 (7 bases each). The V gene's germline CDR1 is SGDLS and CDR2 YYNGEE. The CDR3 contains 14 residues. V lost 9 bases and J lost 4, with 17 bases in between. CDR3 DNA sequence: TGTGCCACCAGGGGGAGGGATTGGTACAATGAGCAGTTCTTC. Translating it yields CATRGRDWYNEQFF.

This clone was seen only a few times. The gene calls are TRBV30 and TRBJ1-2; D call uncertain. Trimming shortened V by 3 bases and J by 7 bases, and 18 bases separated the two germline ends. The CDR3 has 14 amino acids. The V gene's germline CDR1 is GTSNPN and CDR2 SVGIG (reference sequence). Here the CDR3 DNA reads TGTGCCTGGAGCCCTCAACTACCCTCTGGTGGCTACACCTTC. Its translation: CAWSPQLPSGGYTF. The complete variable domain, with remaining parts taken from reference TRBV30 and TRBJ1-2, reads SQTIHQWPATLVQPVGSPLSLECTVEGTSNPNLYWYRQAAGRGLQLLFYSVGIGQISSEVPQNLSASRPQDRQFILSSKKLLLSDSGFYLCAWSPQLPSGGYTFGSGTRLTVV.

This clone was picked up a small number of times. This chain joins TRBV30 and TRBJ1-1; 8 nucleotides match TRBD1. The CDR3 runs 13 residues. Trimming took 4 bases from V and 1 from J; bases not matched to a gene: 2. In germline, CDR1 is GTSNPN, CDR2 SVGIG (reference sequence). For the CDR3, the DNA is TGTGCCTGGACCGGGACAGGGAACACTGAAGCTTTCTTT. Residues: CAWTGTGNTEAFF. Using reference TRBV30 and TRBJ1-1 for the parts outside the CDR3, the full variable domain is SQTIHQWPATLVQPVGSPLSLECTVEGTSNPNLYWYRQAAGRGLQLLFYSVGIGQISSEVPQNLSASRPQDRQFILSSKKLLLSDSGFYLCAWTGTGNTEAFFGQGTRLTVV.

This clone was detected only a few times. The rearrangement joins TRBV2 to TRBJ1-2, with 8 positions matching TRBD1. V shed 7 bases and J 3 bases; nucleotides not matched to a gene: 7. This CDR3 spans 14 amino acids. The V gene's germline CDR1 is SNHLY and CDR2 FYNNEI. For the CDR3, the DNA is TGTGCCAGCAAGTGGGACAGGCACGACTATGGCTACACCTTC. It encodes CASKWDRHDYGYTF.

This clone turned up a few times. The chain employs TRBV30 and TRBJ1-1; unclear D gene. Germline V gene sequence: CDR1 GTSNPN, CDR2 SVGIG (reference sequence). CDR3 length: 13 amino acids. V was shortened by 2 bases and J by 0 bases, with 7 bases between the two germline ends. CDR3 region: CAWSTDLNTEAFF. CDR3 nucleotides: TGTGCCTGGAGTACGGACTTGAACACTGAAGCTTTCTTT.

Here the CDR3 reads CASSQDYWGTEAFF. CDR3 DNA: TGTGCCAGCAGCCAAGACTACTGGGGCACTGAAGCTTTCTTT. The chain carries TRBV2 and TRBJ1-1; D gene ambiguous. Trimming removed 6 bases at V and 4 bases at J, with 15 bases between. The CDR3 spans 14 residues. Germline assignment: CDR1 SNHLY and CDR2 FYNNEI.

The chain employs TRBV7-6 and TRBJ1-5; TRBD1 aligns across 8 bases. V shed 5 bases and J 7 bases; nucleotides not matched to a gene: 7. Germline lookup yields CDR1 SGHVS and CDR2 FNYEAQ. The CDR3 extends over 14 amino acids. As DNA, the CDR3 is TGTGCCAGCAGCCAAACAGGGGGTATGCAGCCCCAGCATTTT. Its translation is CASSQTGGMQPQHF.

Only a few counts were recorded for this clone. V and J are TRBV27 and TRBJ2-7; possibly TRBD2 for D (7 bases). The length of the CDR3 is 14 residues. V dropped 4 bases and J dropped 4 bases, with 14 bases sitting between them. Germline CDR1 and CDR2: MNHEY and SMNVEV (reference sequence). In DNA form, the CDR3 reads TGTGCCAGCAGTTACAGGGAGGGGGGATACGAGCAGTACTTC. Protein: CASSYREGGYEQYF.

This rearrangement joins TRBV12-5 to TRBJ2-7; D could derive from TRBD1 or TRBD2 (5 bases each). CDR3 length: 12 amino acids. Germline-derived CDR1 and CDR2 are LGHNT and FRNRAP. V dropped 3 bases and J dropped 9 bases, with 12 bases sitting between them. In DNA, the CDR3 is TGTGCTAGTGGTTTTTCCCGGGACGGGCAGTACTTC. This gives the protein CASGFSRDGQYF.

The CDR3 spells CASSPSVTYEQYF. CDR3 coding DNA: TGTGCCAGCAGTCCATCAGTCACATACGAGCAGTACTTC. The V and J genes are TRBV28 and TRBJ2-7; D gene ambiguous. The CDR3 loop spans 13 amino acids. Per germline, CDR1 MDHEN and CDR2 SYDVKM. Trimming stripped 5 bases from V and 4 bases from J, with 12 bases between.

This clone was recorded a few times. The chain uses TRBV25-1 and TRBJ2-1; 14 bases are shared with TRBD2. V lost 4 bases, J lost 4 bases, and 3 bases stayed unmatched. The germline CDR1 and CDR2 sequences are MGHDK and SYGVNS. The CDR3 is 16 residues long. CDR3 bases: TGTGCCAGCAGTGGGACTAGCGGGAGGACTTACAATGAGCAGTTCTTC. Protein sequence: CASSGTSGRTYNEQFF.

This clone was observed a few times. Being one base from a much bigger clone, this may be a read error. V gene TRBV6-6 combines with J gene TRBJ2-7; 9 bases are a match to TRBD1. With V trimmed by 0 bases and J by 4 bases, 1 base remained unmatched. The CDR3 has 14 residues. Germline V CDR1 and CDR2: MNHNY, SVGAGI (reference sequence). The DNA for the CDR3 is TGTGCCAGCAGTTACTCGACAGGGGGTTACGAGCAGTACTTC. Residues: CASSYSTGGYEQYF.

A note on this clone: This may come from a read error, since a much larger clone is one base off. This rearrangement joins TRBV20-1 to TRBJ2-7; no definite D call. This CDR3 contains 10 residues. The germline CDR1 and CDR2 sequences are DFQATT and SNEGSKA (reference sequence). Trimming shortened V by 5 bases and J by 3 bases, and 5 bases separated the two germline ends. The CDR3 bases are TGCAGTGCTCTCCTCTACGAGCAGTACTTC. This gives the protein CSALLYEQYF.

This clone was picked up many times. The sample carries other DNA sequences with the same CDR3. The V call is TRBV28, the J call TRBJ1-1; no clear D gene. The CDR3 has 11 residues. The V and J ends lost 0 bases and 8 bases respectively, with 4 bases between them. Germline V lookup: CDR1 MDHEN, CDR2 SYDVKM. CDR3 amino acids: CASSLWGEAFF. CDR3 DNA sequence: TGTGCCAGCAGTTTATGGGGAGAAGCTTTCTTT.

CDR3 loop: CASSFDRLSYEQYF. The CDR3 DNA follows: TGTGCCAGCAGCTTTGACAGATTATCCTACGAGCAGTACTTC. The V and J genes are TRBV7-2 and TRBJ2-7; tentative D call: TRBD1 (5 bases). The CDR3 consists of 14 residues. Per the germline V gene, CDR1 is SGHTA and CDR2 is FQGNSA. The V end was cut by 3 bases, the J end by 1 base, with 10 bases between. Full variable domain (rest looked up from reference TRBV7-2 and TRBJ2-7): GAGVSQSPSNKVTEKGKDVELRCDPISGHTALYWYRQSLGQGLEFLIYFQGNSAPDKSGLPSDRFSAERTGGSVSTLTIQRTQQEDSAVYLCASSFDRLSYEQYFGPGTRLTVT.

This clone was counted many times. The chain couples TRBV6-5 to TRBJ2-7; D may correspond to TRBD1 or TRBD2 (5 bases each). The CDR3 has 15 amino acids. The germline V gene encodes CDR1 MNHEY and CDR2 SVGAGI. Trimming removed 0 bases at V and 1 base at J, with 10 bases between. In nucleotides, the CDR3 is TGTGCCAGCAGTTACTCGGGACCTAATTCCTACGAGCAGTACTTC. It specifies CASSYSGPNSYEQYF.